The T cell receptor (beta chain) described here comes from a study of radiotherapy plus CTLA-4 blockade in lung cancer (dated by TCRdb to 2017 to 2018). Background for the entire study: Among enrolled patients, under 20% had an objective response and 25% to 35% reached disease control.

The germline V gene (reference sequence) specifies SGHKS as CDR1 and YYEKEE as CDR2. From its cysteine to its phenylalanine, the CDR3 spans 13 amino acids. Of all the DNA, just the CDR3 is kept, 39 bases in frame from base 1. The germline V end is reduced by 6 bases and the J end by 3 bases; junction bases left unmatched: 3. This clone was found a few times. The target of this receptor is not known. No quality values exist for individual bases; no much larger clone is one base distant. The study evaluated CTLA-4 blockade (ipilimumab) given together with focal radiation therapy in patients who had chemo-refractory metastatic non-small-cell lung cancer. Library prep was done by the immunoSEQ multiplex PCR assay. Sourced from immuneACCESS, this table was stored by TCRdb with only in-frame sequences that have V and J called. A share of the clones is absent; for the studies checked, an unresolved V gene accounts for under half, and the remainder has no known explanation. The sample yields about 39,000 clones; 75% to 85% were counted once. The ten largest clonotypes hold about 22% of the sample.

Points the paper makes about the study in general: Early dynamic changes in blood T cell clones, together with increased serum interferon-beta after radiation, were reported as the strongest predictors of response. After treatment with radiotherapy and ipilimumab, TCR clones that originated in tumors expanded in peripheral blood.

This TCR was recovered from a human donor with non-small cell lung cancer that progressed on radiotherapy plus ipilimumab. The rearrangement combines TRBV5-5 with TRBJ1-2, with 9 bases in between that match TRBD1. The sample in question was peripheral blood, obtained from a patient treated with radiotherapy plus ipilimumab. At the DNA level, the sequence is TGTGCCAGCACCCGGACAGGGGACTATGGCTACACCTTC. Its protein reads: CASTRTGDYGYTF.